The 29 T cell receptor beta chains in this list originate from one sample, sequenced in a study of blood T cell repertoires in COVID-19. This table comes from immunoSEQ multiplex PCR, and its TCRdb copy is limited to in-frame clones, with some not included. The repertoire has more than 110,000 clones, more than 65% of them found once; the top ten carry around 8%. The source material was peripheral blood. These receptors all stem from a human donor in a cohort sampled during active COVID-19.

The chain is built from TRBV5-4 and TRBJ2-7; 14 bases agree with TRBD2. The CDR3 is made up of 16 amino acids. Germline CDR1 is SGHNT and CDR2 is YYREEE (reference sequence). V lost 4 bases, J lost 2 bases, and 5 bases stayed unmatched. DNA for the CDR3: TGTGCCAGCAGCGTCGGACTAGCGGGGGGAACCTACGAGCAGTACTTC. This gives the protein CASSVGLAGGTYEQYF.

This clone was counted a single time. V gene TRBV6-5 combines with J gene TRBJ2-3; 9 bases agree with TRBD2. In germline, CDR1 is MNHEY, CDR2 SVGAGI. The CDR3 runs to 15 residues. With 6 bases clipped from V and 4 bases from J, the junction kept 8 bases outside the gene matches. Here the CDR3 reads CASRNAGGPADTQYF. In DNA, the CDR3 is TGTGCCAGCAGGAATGCGGGGGGGCCCGCAGATACGCAGTATTTT.

The chain has TRBV10-1 and TRBJ2-5; D might be TRBD2 (5 bases). V lost 10 bases to trimming and J lost 4 bases, with 16 bases between them. Germline V gene lookup returns CDR1 WNHNN and CDR2 SYGVQD (reference sequence). The CDR3 has 13 amino acids. CDR3 sequence reads: CATSEGFPETQYF. In nucleotides, the CDR3 is TGCGCCACTTCTGAGGGTTTCCCAGAGACCCAGTACTTC.

V gene TRBV12-3 or TRBV12-4 combines with J gene TRBJ1-5; 8 bases fit TRBD1. The CDR3 is made up of 13 amino acids. V lost 5 bases to trimming and J lost 4 bases; unmatched junction nucleotides: 1. The CDR3 here is CASSQGANQPQHF. For the CDR3, the DNA is TGTGCCAGCAGTCAGGGGGCGAATCAGCCCCAGCATTTT.

In its sample, this clone was seen once. The rearrangement joins TRBV5-1 to TRBJ2-1, with 9 bases lining up with TRBD1. Trimming cost V 0 bases and J 7 bases; bases outside gene matches: 5. The germline gives CDR1 SGHRS, CDR2 YFSETQ. CDR3 length: 15 amino acids. CDR3 loop: CASSLGGQGRNEQFF. The CDR3 DNA is TGCGCCAGCAGCTTGGGGGGACAGGGAAGGAATGAGCAGTTCTTC. Variable domain in full (rest from reference TRBV5-1 and TRBJ2-1): KAGVTQTPRYLIKTRGQQVTLSCSPISGHRSVSWYQQTPGQGLQFLFEYFSETQRNKGNFPGRFSGRQFSNSRSEMNVSTLELGDSALYLCASSLGGQGRNEQFFGPGTRLTVL.

The rearrangement uses TRBV2 and TRBJ2-7; TRBD1 is a possible D gene (5 bases). V was shortened by 3 bases and J by 9 bases, with 21 bases between the two germline ends. This CDR3 has 15 residues. Germline CDR1 SNHLY, CDR2 FYNNEI. CDR3 residues: CASSDGEAGIGGQYF. In DNA, the CDR3 is TGTGCCAGCAGTGATGGAGAGGCAGGGATAGGTGGGCAGTACTTC.

This clone was recorded once. The chain couples TRBV5-4 to TRBJ2-1, with D perhaps TRBD2 (6 bases). The CDR3 runs to 17 residues. Germline CDR1 and CDR2: SGHNT and YYREEE (reference sequence). Trimming shortened V by 4 bases and J by 0 bases, and 17 bases separated the two germline ends. This CDR3 is CASSPRLVKSSYNEQFF. CDR3 DNA sequence: TGTGCCAGCAGCCCTAGACTAGTGAAGAGCTCCTACAATGAGCAGTTCTTC.

CDR3: CASSQITDTQYF. DNA for the CDR3: TGTGCCAGCAGTCAGATCACAGATACGCAGTATTTT. The chain has TRBV12-3 or TRBV12-4 and TRBJ2-3; D gene uncertain. The V end was cut by 5 bases, the J end by 2 bases, with 5 bases between. The CDR3 has 12 amino acids.

The chain links TRBV10-3 to TRBJ2-7; 7 bases fit TRBD2. The CDR3 has 14 residues. Germline trimming cut 4 bases from V and 3 bases from J; bases unmatched to any gene: 6. CDR1 and CDR2 (germline): ENHRY, SYGVKD. The CDR3: CAISGTGLVYEQYF. The CDR3 bases are TGTGCCATCAGTGGGACCGGACTAGTCTACGAGCAGTACTTC.

The rearrangement joins TRBV6-5 to TRBJ2-1, with D tentatively TRBD2 (6 bases). Per germline, CDR1 MNHEY and CDR2 SVGAGI. The CDR3 is 15 amino acids. Trimming removed 4 bases from V and 1 base from J, with 11 bases in between. This CDR3 is CASSSEGLSYNEQFF. As DNA, the CDR3 is TGTGCCAGCAGTTCGGAGGGACTGTCCTACAATGAGCAGTTCTTC.

This chain joins TRBV30 and TRBJ2-7, with 7 nucleotides matching TRBD2. J gave up 1 base and V 6 bases, and 3 bases lay outside the gene matches. Looked up from germline, CDR1 is GTSNPN and CDR2 is SVGIG (reference sequence). The CDR3 covers 12 residues. The CDR3 coding sequence is TGTGCCTGCGGGACTACATCCTACGAGCAGTACTTC. Its translation: CACGTTSYEQYF.

This clone was seen a few times. The chain links TRBV7-9 to TRBJ1-2; D might be TRBD1 (5 bases). Germline-derived CDR1 and CDR2 are SEHNR and FQNEAQ (reference sequence). Trimming removed 2 bases from V and 6 bases from J, with 10 bases in between. The CDR3 contains 13 residues. The CDR3 region is CASSLLRGDGYTF. CDR3 sequence (DNA): TGTGCCAGCAGCTTACTGCGGGGCGATGGCTACACCTTC.

The gene calls are TRBV28 and TRBJ1-1, with D maybe TRBD1 (6 bases). This CDR3 spans 15 amino acids. Germline V gene sequence: CDR1 MDHEN, CDR2 SYDVKM. The germline V and J ends were trimmed by 5 bases and 10 bases, with 23 bases remaining between them. The CDR3 sequence: CASSLRGSGIVRAFF. The CDR3 coding sequence is TGTGCCAGCAGTCTCAGGGGCTCTGGGATAGTACGAGCTTTCTTT.

The V and J genes are TRBV5-1 and TRBJ2-5, with 8 nucleotides matching TRBD2. There are 14 residues in the CDR3. The germline V gene has CDR1 SGHRS and CDR2 YFSETQ. V was pared by 1 base and J by 2 bases, with 1 base of the junction left unmatched. The CDR3 DNA follows: TGCGCCAGCAGCTTGACTAGCGGTCAAGAGACCCAGTACTTC. Amino acids: CASSLTSGQETQYF.

This sequence joins TRBV15 and TRBJ1-4; possibly TRBD1 for D (6 bases). From germline, CDR1 is LNHNV and CDR2 YYDKDF (reference sequence). V lost 5 bases and J 5 bases, leaving 12 bases between the germline ends. The length of the CDR3 is 14 residues. CDR3 in DNA: TGTGCCACCAGCTGGGGGGGCCAGAATGAAAAACTGTTTTTT. Protein sequence: CATSWGGQNEKLFF.

V usage is TRBV3-1 (or the pseudogene TRBV3-2) and J usage is TRBJ1-5, with D unresolved. This CDR3 is 15 amino acids long. V was clipped by 0 bases and J by 0 bases, with 6 bases between them. Germline CDR1 reads LGHDT; CDR2 reads YNNKEL (reference sequence). CDR3: CASSQEADSNQPQHF. The DNA of the CDR3 is TGTGCCAGCAGCCAAGAGGCCGATAGCAATCAGCCCCAGCATTTT.

The chain carries TRBV5-8 and TRBJ1-1; no clear D gene. V lost 4 bases to trimming and J lost 2 bases, with 9 bases between them. The CDR3 covers 13 residues. CDR1 is SGHTS and CDR2 is YDEGEE in the germline V gene. CDR3 coding DNA: TGTGCCAGCAGCGTCAGAATTAACACTGAAGCTTTCTTT. This gives the protein CASSVRINTEAFF.

This clone was recorded a few times. The chain has TRBV7-9 and TRBJ2-6, with D perhaps TRBD2 (6 bases). The V end lost 5 bases, the J end lost 0 bases, and 17 bases lay between the germline ends. This CDR3 spans 18 amino acids. In germline, CDR1 is SEHNR, CDR2 FQNEAQ (reference sequence). CDR3 protein: CASSPGLMKNSGANVLTF. DNA of the CDR3: TGTGCCAGCAGCCCGGGACTTATGAAAAACTCTGGGGCCAACGTCCTGACTTTC.

V and J are TRBV5-1 and TRBJ2-1, with 8 bases aligning to TRBD2. Germline V lookup: CDR1 SGHRS, CDR2 YFSETQ. This CDR3 comprises 18 residues. V gave up 0 bases and J gave up 0 bases; unmatched junction bases: 8. The CDR3 DNA sequence: TGCGCCAGCAGCTTGGCCGTACTAGCGGATTACTCCTACAATGAGCAGTTCTTC. Encoded protein: CASSLAVLADYSYNEQFF.

The J gene is TRBJ1-1, the V gene TRBV7-9, with TRBD1 as a possible D gene (6 bases). The CDR3 runs 14 residues. Germline values: CDR1 SEHNR, CDR2 FQNEAQ (reference sequence). V lost 5 bases, J lost 0 bases, and 10 bases lay in between. Here the CDR3 DNA reads TGTGCCAGCAGCGAACAGGGAATGAACACTGAAGCTTTCTTT. Translated: CASSEQGMNTEAFF.

The J gene is TRBJ2-5, the V gene TRBV18; perhaps TRBD1 as D (6 bases). Germline V gene sequence: CDR1 KGHSH, CDR2 LQKENI. Trimming left V 5 bases short and J 1 base short, with 8 bases between. This CDR3 has 13 residues. Here the CDR3 reads CASSGTFQETQYF. The DNA of the CDR3 is TGTGCCAGCTCAGGGACATTCCAAGAGACCCAGTACTTC.

V usage is TRBV3-1 (or the pseudogene TRBV3-2) and J usage is TRBJ1-4; D not certain. The CDR3 consists of 14 residues. CDR1 and CDR2 from the germline V gene are LGHDT and YNNKEL (reference sequence). V lost 3 bases and J lost 3, with 8 bases in between. Here the CDR3 reads CASSHRRANEKLFF. The CDR3 DNA follows: TGTGCCAGCAGCCACCGACGGGCTAATGAAAAACTGTTTTTT.

The V and J genes are TRBV29-1 and TRBJ2-2; TRBD2 is a possible D gene (6 bases). V was cut by 5 bases and J by 5 bases, with 12 bases left in between. From germline, CDR1 is SQVTM and CDR2 ANQGSEA. The CDR3 totals 13 residues. CDR3 DNA sequence: TGCAGCGTTCAAGGAGGGAATACCGGGGAGCTGTTTTTT. This sequence encodes CSVQGGNTGELFF.

This clone turned up a few times. V is TRBV19 and J is TRBJ1-3; no definite D call. CDR1 is LNHDA, CDR2 SQIVND, per germline (reference sequence). The CDR3 extends over 15 amino acids. V was shortened by 7 bases and J by 0 bases, with 13 bases between the two germline ends. Here the CDR3 DNA reads TGTGCCAGTACCCTCATACAGCCCTCTGGAAACACCATATATTTT. Amino acid sequence: CASTLIQPSGNTIYF.

This CDR3 is CASSPIPGQGGGRRSPLHF. The DNA for the CDR3 is TGTGCCAGCAGTCCAATCCCGGGACAGGGAGGTGGACGAAGATCACCCCTCCACTTT. J is TRBJ1-6 and V is TRBV6-6; 9 positions match TRBD1. With V trimmed by 5 bases and J by 10 bases, 21 bases remained unmatched. The CDR3 is 19 residues long. Germline values: CDR1 MNHNY, CDR2 SVGAGI (reference sequence).

This chain connects TRBV27 to TRBJ2-7; perhaps TRBD1 as D (6 bases). The CDR3 runs to 15 residues. Germline V gene data show CDR1 as MNHEY and CDR2 as SMNVEV (reference sequence). The V gene lost 5 bases and the J gene lost 5 bases, with 19 bases spanning the gap. CDR3 amino acids: CASSPQTGPRDEQYF. In DNA, the CDR3 is TGTGCCAGCAGTCCCCAAACAGGGCCCAGGGACGAGCAGTACTTC.

The CDR3 region has the DNA TGTGCCAGCACCTCTGAGGGGACAAAAGGGACCCAGTACTTC. This codes for CASTSEGTKGTQYF. The V gene is TRBV6-5, the J gene TRBJ2-5; D possibly corresponds to TRBD1 (6 bases). This CDR3 region has 14 residues. Germline values: CDR1 MNHEY, CDR2 SVGAGI. V shed 7 bases and J shed 7 bases, with 19 bases lying between them.

The CDR3 protein is CATPRADQETQYF. DNA for the CDR3: TGTGCCACCCCCCGAGCGGATCAAGAGACCCAGTACTTC. The chain joins TRBV28 to TRBJ2-5, with D maybe TRBD2 (5 bases). The V and J ends lost 10 bases and 2 bases respectively, with 14 bases between them. The CDR3 runs 13 residues. Germline CDR1 and CDR2: MDHEN and SYDVKM.

This chain joins TRBV7-2 and TRBJ2-1; possibly TRBD1 for D (5 bases). This CDR3 comprises 15 residues. Trimming shortened V by 1 base and J by 4 bases, and 11 bases separated the two germline ends. CDR1 is SGHTA and CDR2 is FQGNSA in the germline V gene. CDR3: CASSLGRADYNEQFF. The CDR3 nucleotides read TGTGCCAGCAGCTTAGGCAGGGCGGATTACAATGAGCAGTTCTTC.